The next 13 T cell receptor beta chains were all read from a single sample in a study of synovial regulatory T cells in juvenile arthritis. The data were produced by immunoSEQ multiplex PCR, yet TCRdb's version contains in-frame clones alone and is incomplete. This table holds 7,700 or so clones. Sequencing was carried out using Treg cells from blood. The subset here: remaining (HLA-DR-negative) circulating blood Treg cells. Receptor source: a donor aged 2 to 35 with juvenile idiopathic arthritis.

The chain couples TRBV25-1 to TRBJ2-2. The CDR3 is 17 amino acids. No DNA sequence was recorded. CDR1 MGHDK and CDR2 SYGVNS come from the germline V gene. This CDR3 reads CASRANLGGRGTGELFF.

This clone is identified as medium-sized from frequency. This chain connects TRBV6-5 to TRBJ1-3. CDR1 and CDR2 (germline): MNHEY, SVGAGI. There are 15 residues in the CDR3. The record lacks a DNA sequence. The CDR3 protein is CASSYAGHKGNTIYF.

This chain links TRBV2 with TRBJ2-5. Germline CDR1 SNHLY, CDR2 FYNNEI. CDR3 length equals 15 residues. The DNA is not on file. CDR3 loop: CASSEYGGTIETQYF. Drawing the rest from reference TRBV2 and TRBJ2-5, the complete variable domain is EPEVTQTPSHQVTQMGQEVILRCVPISNHLYFYWYRQILGQKVEFLVSFYNNEISEKSEIFDDQFSVERPDGSNFTLKIRSTKLEDSAMYFCASSEYGGTIETQYFGPGTRLLVL.

This CDR3 reads CASSRADTGELFF. The rearrangement links TRBV7-7 to TRBJ2-2. CDR3 size: 13 residues. The DNA sequence is not available. Germline V gene data show CDR1 as SSHAT and CDR2 as FNYEAQ (reference sequence).

The CDR3 spells CASSPPYSNQPQHF. This chain connects TRBV28 to TRBJ1-5. The CDR3 extends over 14 amino acids. The DNA is not on file. CDR1 is MDHEN and CDR2 is SYDVKM in the germline V gene.

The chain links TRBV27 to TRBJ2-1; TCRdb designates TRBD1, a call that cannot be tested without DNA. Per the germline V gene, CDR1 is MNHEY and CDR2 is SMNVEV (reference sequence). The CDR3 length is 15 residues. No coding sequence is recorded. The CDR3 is CASRPRTGGYGEQFF.

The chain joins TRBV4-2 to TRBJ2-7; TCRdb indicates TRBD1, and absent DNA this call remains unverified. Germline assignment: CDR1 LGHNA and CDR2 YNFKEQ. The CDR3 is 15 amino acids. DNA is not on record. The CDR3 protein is CASSPGAGAHYEQYF.

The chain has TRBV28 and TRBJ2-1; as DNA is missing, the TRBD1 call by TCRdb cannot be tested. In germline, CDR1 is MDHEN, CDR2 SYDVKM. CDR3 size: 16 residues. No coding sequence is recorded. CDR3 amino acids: CASSLPGTGRYNEQFF. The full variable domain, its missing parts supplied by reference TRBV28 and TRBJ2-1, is DVKVTQSSRYLVKRTGEKVFLECVQDMDHENMFWYRQDPGLGLRLIYFSYDVKMKEKGDIPEGYSVSREKKERFSLILESASTNQTSMYLCASSLPGTGRYNEQFFGPGTRLTVL.

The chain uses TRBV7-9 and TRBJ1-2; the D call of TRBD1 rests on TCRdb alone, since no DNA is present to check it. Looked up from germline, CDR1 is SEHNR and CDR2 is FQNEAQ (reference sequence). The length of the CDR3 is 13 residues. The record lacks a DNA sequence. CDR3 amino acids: CASSLTGEESYTF.

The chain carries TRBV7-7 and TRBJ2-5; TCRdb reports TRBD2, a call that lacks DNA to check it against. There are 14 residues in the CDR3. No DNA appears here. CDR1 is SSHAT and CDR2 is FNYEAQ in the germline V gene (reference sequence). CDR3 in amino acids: CASSQTGTSSPQYF.

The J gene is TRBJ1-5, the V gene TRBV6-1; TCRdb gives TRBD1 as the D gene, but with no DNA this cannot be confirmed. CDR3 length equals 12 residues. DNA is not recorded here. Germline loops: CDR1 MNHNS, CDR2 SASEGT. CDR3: CASSPDNQPQHF.

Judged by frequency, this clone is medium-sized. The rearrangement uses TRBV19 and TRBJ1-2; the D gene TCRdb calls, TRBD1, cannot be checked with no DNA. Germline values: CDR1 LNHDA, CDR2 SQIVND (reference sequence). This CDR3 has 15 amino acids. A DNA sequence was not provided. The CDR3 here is CASRRFEQGAPGYTF.

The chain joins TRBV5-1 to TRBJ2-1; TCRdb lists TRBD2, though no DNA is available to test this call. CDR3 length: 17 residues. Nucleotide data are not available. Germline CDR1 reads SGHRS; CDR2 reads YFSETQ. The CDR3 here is CASRPRGLAGGYNEQFF.